This entry describes one T cell receptor beta chain. Trimming pared 6 bases from V and 0 bases from J, leaving 6 bases between. CDR1 LGHNT and CDR2 FRNRAP come from the germline V gene. The CDR3 is made up of 12 amino acids. This entry comes from a study of technical replicates of blood from a handful of donors. Here immunoSEQ multiplex PCR was the method, and the copy in TCRdb shows in-frame clones only, minus some. The sample has 75,000 to 100,000 clones, approximately 96% seen once; the top ten hold approximately 0.33%. The chain links TRBV12-5 to TRBJ2-7; unclear D gene. This clonotype originated in a human donor in good health. Sample: T cells isolated from PBMCs. The CDR3 sequence is CASGPVSYEQYF. CDR3 nucleotides: TGTGCTAGTGGCCCGGTCTCCTACGAGCAGTACTTC. Full variable domain (outside the CDR3, taken from reference TRBV12-5 and TRBJ2-7): DARVTQTPRHKVTEMGQEVTMRCQPILGHNTVFWYRQTMMQGLELLAYFRNRAPLDDSGMPKDRFSAEMPDATLATLKIQPSEPRDSAVYFCASGPVSYEQYFGPGTRLTVT.